This T cell receptor beta chain is drawn from a study of blood T cell repertoires in COVID-19. Study as a whole: COVID-19 samples collected from the United States, Italy and Spain covered acute and convalescent phases. T cells, B-cell-depleted T cells, or PBMCs provided the cDNA or gDNA that served as material.

Original processing methods: Researchers report that nucleated cell counts were estimated from reference gene primer amplification. Produced via immunoSEQ multiplex PCR; TCRdb's table is partial and in-frame only. V and J calls and clone size are given by that table; D and trimming were obtained from the DNA. The sample comprises over 95,000 clones, around 90% of which are singletons, and 4.6% rests with the top ten. V was clipped by 6 bases and J by 0 bases, with 9 bases between them. From germline, CDR1 is KGHSH and CDR2 LQKENI. The CDR3 sequence is 14 residues long. The receptor was derived from a woman aged 45 to 65 with acute or convalescent COVID-19. V usage is TRBV18 and J usage is TRBJ1-5; D remains ambiguous. Specimen: peripheral blood. DNA for the CDR3: TGTGCCAGCTCCCGGGTTGATAGCAATCAGCCCCAGCATTTT. It yields the protein CASSRVDSNQPQHF. Based on the CDR3 plus reference TRBV18 and TRBJ1-5, the full variable domain is NAGVMQNPRHLVRRRGQEARLRCSPMKGHSHVYWYRQLPEEGLKFMVYLQKENIIDESGMPKERFSAEFPKEGPSILRIQQVVRGDSAAYFCASSRVDSNQPQHFGDGTRLSIL.